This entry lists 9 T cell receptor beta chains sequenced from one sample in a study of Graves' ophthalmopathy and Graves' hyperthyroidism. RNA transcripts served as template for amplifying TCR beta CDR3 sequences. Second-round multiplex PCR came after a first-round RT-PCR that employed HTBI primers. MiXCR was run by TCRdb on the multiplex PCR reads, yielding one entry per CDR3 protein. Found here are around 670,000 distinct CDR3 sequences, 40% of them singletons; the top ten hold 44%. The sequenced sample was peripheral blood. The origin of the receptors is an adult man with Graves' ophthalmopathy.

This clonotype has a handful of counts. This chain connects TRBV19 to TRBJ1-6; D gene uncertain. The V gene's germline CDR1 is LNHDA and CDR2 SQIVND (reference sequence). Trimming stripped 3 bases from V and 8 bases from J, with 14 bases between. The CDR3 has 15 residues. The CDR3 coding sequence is TGTGCCAGTAGTATGAGTGGAGGCCACGATTCACCCCTCCACTTT. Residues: CASSMSGGHDSPLHF.

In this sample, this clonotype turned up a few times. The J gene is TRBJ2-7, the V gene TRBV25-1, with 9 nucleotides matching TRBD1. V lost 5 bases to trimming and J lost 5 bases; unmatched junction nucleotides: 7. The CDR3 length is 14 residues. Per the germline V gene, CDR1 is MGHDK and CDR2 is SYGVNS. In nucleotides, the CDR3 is TGTGCCAGCAGTCAACAGGGGGCTCTAAACGAGCAGTACTTC. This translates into CASSQQGALNEQYF.

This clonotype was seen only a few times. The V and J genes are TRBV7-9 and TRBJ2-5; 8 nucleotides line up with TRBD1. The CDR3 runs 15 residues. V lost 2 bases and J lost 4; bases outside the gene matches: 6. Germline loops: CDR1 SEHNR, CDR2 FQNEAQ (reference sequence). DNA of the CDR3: TGTGCCAGCAGCTTACCCCCAGGGGGCTTAGAGACCCAGTACTTC. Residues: CASSLPPGGLETQYF. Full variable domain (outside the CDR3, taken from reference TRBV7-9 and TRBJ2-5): DTGVSQNPRHKITKRGQNVTFRCDPISEHNRLYWYRQTLGQGPEFLTYFQNEAQLEKSRLLSDRFSAERPKGSFSTLEIQRTEQGDSAMYLCASSLPPGGLETQYFGPGTRLLVL.

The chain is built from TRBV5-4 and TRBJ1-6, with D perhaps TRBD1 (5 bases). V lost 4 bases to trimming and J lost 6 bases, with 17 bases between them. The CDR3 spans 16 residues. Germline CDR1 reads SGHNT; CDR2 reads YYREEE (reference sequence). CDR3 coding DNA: TGTGCCAGCAGCCTCAGGGTGGTTTCCCCTAATTCACCCCTCCACTTT. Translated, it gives CASSLRVVSPNSPLHF.

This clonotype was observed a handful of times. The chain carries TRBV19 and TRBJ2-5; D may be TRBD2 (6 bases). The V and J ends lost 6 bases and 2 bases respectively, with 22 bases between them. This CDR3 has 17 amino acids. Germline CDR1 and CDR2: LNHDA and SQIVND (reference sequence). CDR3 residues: CASSKTGTQGPQETQYF. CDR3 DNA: TGTGCCAGTAGCAAGACCGGGACTCAAGGACCTCAAGAGACCCAGTACTTC.

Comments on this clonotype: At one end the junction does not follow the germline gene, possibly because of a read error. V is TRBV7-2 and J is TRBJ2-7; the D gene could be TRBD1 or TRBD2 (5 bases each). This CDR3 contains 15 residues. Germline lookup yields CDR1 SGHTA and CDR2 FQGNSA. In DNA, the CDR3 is TGTGCCAGCAGCATGCCAGGGACCGACTCCTACGAGCAGTGCTTC. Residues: CASSMPGTDSYEQCF.

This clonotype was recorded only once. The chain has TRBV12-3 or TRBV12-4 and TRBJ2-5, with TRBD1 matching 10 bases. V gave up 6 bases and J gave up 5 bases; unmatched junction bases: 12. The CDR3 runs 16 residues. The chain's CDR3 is CASSTGQGGDSETQYF. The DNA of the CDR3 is TGTGCCAGCAGCACCGGACAGGGGGGTGACTCGGAGACCCAGTACTTC.

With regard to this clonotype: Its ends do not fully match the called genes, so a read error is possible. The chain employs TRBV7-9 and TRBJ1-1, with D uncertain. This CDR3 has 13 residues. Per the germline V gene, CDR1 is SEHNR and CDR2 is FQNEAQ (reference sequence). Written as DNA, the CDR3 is TGCGCCAGCAGCCAGTTTCTCCACCCTGAAGCTTTCTTT. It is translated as CASSQFLHPEAFF.

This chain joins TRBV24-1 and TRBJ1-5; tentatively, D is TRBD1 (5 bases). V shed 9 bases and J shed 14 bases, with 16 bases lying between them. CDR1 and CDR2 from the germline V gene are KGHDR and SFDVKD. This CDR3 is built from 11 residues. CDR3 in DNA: TGTGCCACCGACAGCGACACCGGGGAGCATTTT. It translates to CATDSDTGEHF.